What follows are 8 T cell receptor beta chains derived from one specimen sequenced in a study of cytomegalovirus exposure and HLA in healthy donors. Use of 60 Vbeta and 13 Jbeta primers characterized the PCR. Assay: immunoSEQ multiplex PCR; the TCRdb copy retains only in-frame clones and omits some. The data show over 120,000 clones, around 82% seen once. The sample comprised PBMCs. These receptors all come from a female donor in good health and CMV-seronegative.

V is TRBV11-3 and J is TRBJ2-3, with 13 bases matching TRBD2. The CDR3 spans 16 residues. J gave up 5 bases and V 1 base, and 3 bases lay outside the gene matches. Germline loops: CDR1 SGHNT, CDR2 YENEEA. The CDR3, as DNA: TGTGCCAGCAGCTTAGGGCGACTAGCGGGGGGAGATACGCAGTATTTT. This translates into CASSLGRLAGGDTQYF.

Notes on this clone: The junction does not match germline at one end; this may be a read error. The V call is TRBV30, the J call TRBJ1-2, with TRBD1 matching over 7 bases. Germline-derived CDR1 and CDR2 are GTSNPN and SVGIG (reference sequence). The CDR3 totals 13 residues. The CDR3 DNA reads TGTGCCTGGAGTCCCGGACAGGCGAGACTCTACCCCTTC. This codes for CAWSPGQARLYPF.

The chain employs TRBV5-4 and TRBJ1-2, with D perhaps TRBD1 (5 bases). The CDR3 consists of 14 residues. Trimming took off 4 bases at V and 7 bases at J, with 17 bases between the two ends. Germline CDR1 and CDR2: SGHNT and YYREEE (reference sequence). The CDR3 spells CASSPVAGRGGYTF. DNA for the CDR3: TGTGCCAGCAGCCCGGTGGCAGGGAGGGGTGGCTACACCTTC.

The chain uses TRBV27 and TRBJ2-3; TRBD2 matches at 9 bases. The CDR3 runs 14 residues. Germline V gene lookup returns CDR1 MNHEY and CDR2 SMNVEV (reference sequence). With V trimmed by 4 bases and J by 8 bases, 7 bases remained unmatched. The DNA for the CDR3 is TGTGCCAGCAGTTGGCGGGGGGGCCAGGCTACGCAGTATTTT. It encodes CASSWRGGQATQYF.

With respect to this clone: Other DNA sequences within the sample encode an identical CDR3. The chain has TRBV4-1 and TRBJ1-1; no reliable D call. Looked up from germline, CDR1 is MGHRA and CDR2 is YSYEKL. V shed 4 bases and J shed 1 base, with 7 bases lying between them. This CDR3 contains 13 residues. CDR3 coding DNA: TGCGCCAGCAGCCCCCGGGGGAACACTGAAGCTTTCTTT. Encoded protein: CASSPRGNTEAFF.

This rearrangement joins TRBV2 to TRBJ2-5; a possible D gene is TRBD2 (6 bases). Near its end, the DNA agrees better with TRBJ2-7, so the J call may be wrong. This CDR3 has 14 amino acids. Germline V gives CDR1 SNHLY, CDR2 FYNNEI. DNA for the CDR3: TGTGCCAGCAGACCCGCCGGCGGGGCCTACGAGCAGTACTTC. Protein sequence: CASRPAGGAYEQYF.

V usage is TRBV7-2 and J usage is TRBJ2-5; D is unresolved. Between the trimmed V and J ends, which lost 1 base and 1 base, there was a span of 13 bases. CDR3 length: 16 amino acids. The germline V gene encodes CDR1 SGHTA and CDR2 FQGNSA. The CDR3 is CASSLVPHELQETQYF. The CDR3 DNA follows: TGTGCCAGCAGCTTAGTGCCGCATGAGCTCCAAGAGACCCAGTACTTC.

The chain recombines TRBV5-1 with TRBJ2-4; 10 bases agree with TRBD1. There are 15 residues in the CDR3. The germline CDR1 and CDR2 sequences are SGHRS and YFSETQ. The trim removed 3 bases at V and 5 bases at J, leaving 5 bases unmatched. CDR3 bases: TGCGCCAGCAGCTCAACCGGGACAGGGGAAAACATTCAGTACTTC. Encoded protein: CASSSTGTGENIQYF.